Below are 10 T cell receptor beta chains sequenced from a single sample in a study of blood T cell repertoires in COVID-19. Assay used: immunoSEQ multiplex PCR; TCRdb lists only in-frame clones, some missing. The profile shows 2,000 or so clones, 69% of them singletons. The sample was peripheral blood. The receptors here all came from a man between 70 and 80 years old with active COVID-19.

This clone was seen more than once but under ten times. This chain connects TRBV4-1 to TRBJ1-5; no reliable D call. The CDR3 is 15 residues long. The ends were cut back, 0 bases at V and 6 bases at J, with 12 bases in the middle. Germline V lookup: CDR1 MGHRA, CDR2 YSYEKL. Written as DNA, the CDR3 is TGCGCCAGCAGCCAAGATGCCGCGCTTGCTCAGCCCCAGCATTTT. Translation: CASSQDAALAQPQHF.

V and J are TRBV3-1 (or the pseudogene TRBV3-2) and TRBJ1-4, with 9 bases matching TRBD1. Germline loops: CDR1 LGHDT, CDR2 YNNKEL (reference sequence). J was trimmed by 7 bases and V by 5 bases; bases with no gene match: 5. The CDR3 has 14 amino acids. The CDR3 is CASSLGQGVEKLFF. CDR3 nucleotides: TGTGCCAGCAGCTTGGGACAGGGAGTTGAAAAACTGTTTTTT.

In nucleotides, the CDR3 is TGTGCCTGGAGCAAGGACAGGGCTAGGAATGAGCAGTTCTTC. It translates to CAWSKDRARNEQFF. J is TRBJ2-1 and V is TRBV30; 8 positions agree with TRBD1. The germline CDR1 and CDR2 sequences are GTSNPN and SVGIG (reference sequence). V shed 3 bases, J shed 7 bases, and the junction held 8 bases outside the gene matches. There are 14 residues in the CDR3. Using reference TRBV30 and TRBJ2-1 for the parts outside the CDR3, the full variable domain is SQTIHQWPATLVQPVGSPLSLECTVEGTSNPNLYWYRQAAGRGLQLLFYSVGIGQISSEVPQNLSASRPQDRQFILSSKKLLLSDSGFYLCAWSKDRARNEQFFGPGTRLTVL.

This clone was seen a few times. The chain uses TRBV29-1 and TRBJ1-2; the D is unclear. Per germline, CDR1 SQVTM and CDR2 ANQGSEA. V lost 4 bases and J 0 bases, leaving 9 bases between the germline ends. The CDR3 length is 13 residues. CDR3 amino acids: CSVAHSTNYGYTF. The CDR3 DNA sequence: TGCAGCGTTGCTCACAGCACTAACTATGGCTACACCTTC.

In this sample, this clone turned up once. The genes are TRBV10-3 and TRBJ2-3, with D possibly being TRBD1 (5 bases). The CDR3 spans 14 residues. From germline, CDR1 is ENHRY and CDR2 SYGVKD. Trimming removed 3 bases from V and 1 base from J, with 8 bases in between. The CDR3 nucleotides are TGTGCCATCAGTGAAGGGGCGGGCACAGATACGCAGTATTTT. It yields the protein CAISEGAGTDTQYF.

The gene calls are TRBV27 and TRBJ2-1; a possible D gene is TRBD2 (5 bases). V was shortened by 7 bases and J by 8 bases, with 18 bases between the two germline ends. Germline CDR1 and CDR2: MNHEY and SMNVEV (reference sequence). This CDR3 comprises 14 residues. The CDR3 region has the DNA TGTGCCAGCAAGTTGGAAGGGAGTATAGATGAGCAGTTCTTC. Translating it yields CASKLEGSIDEQFF.

This sequence joins TRBV6-5 and TRBJ2-5; the D gene is possibly TRBD1 (6 bases). The CDR3 has 13 amino acids. Germline lookup yields CDR1 MNHEY and CDR2 SVGAGI. V was trimmed by 7 bases and J by 5 bases, leaving 14 bases between them. The CDR3 sequence: CASTYYRDETQYF. CDR3 in DNA: TGTGCCAGCACTTATTACAGGGACGAGACCCAGTACTTC.

The V gene is TRBV25-1, the J gene TRBJ2-2; D remains ambiguous. The length of the CDR3 is 15 residues. Between the trimmed V and J ends, which lost 7 bases and 0 bases, there was a span of 12 bases. CDR1 and CDR2 (germline): MGHDK, SYGVNS. CDR3 nucleotide sequence: TGTGCCAGCAATCCCCGCGGAGCGAACACCGGGGAGCTGTTTTTT. Its translation is CASNPRGANTGELFF. Filled out from reference TRBV25-1 and TRBJ2-2, the complete variable domain reads EADIYQTPRYLVIGTGKKITLECSQTMGHDKMYWYQQDPGMELHLIHYSYGVNSTEKGDLSSESTVSRIRTEHFPLTLESARPSHTSQYLCASNPRGANTGELFFGEGSRLTVL.

This chain joins TRBV18 and TRBJ2-5, with TRBD1 matching 9 bases. The CDR3 spans 14 residues. CDR1 and CDR2 from the germline V gene are KGHSH and LQKENI. After removal of 5 bases from V and 4 bases from J, the junction contained 5 bases not matched to a gene. The DNA of the CDR3 is TGTGCCAGCTCAACACGACAGGGGGGAGAGACCCAGTACTTC. This encodes CASSTRQGGETQYF.

The chain has TRBV5-1 and TRBJ2-3; 8 bases align to TRBD2. This CDR3 is 15 amino acids long. The germline CDR1 and CDR2 sequences are SGHRS and YFSETQ. Unmatched junction bases numbered 6, after V lost 2 bases and J lost 4 bases. This chain's CDR3 is CASSLNKRESDTQYF. The CDR3 region has the DNA TGCGCCAGCAGCTTAAACAAGCGGGAGTCAGATACGCAGTATTTT. Full variable domain (rest looked up from reference TRBV5-1 and TRBJ2-3): KAGVTQTPRYLIKTRGQQVTLSCSPISGHRSVSWYQQTPGQGLQFLFEYFSETQRNKGNFPGRFSGRQFSNSRSEMNVSTLELGDSALYLCASSLNKRESDTQYFGPGTRLTVL.